This T cell receptor beta chain was profiled in a study of shared clonotypes between healthy human individuals (dated by TCRdb to the early 2020s). Turning to the overall study: A few men and two women, aged 18 to 49 years, made up the cohort. Per donor, three plates each were used for CD4 naive and CD4 memory, two for CD8 naive, and one for CD8 memory. To estimate repertoire size and how much clonotypes are shared between individuals, the study performed deep sequencing of blood TCR repertoires from five healthy adults. To increase sequencing depth and limit assay-specific biases, TCR repertoire library preparation and sequencing were carried out by different laboratories using diverse techniques. Per donor, leukapheresis produced somewhere between about 0.8 and 9.5 billion PBMCs.

On this clone itself: Its specific antigen is unknown. No much larger clonotype is one base removed from it; base qualities were not supplied.

On the study overall, not on this receptor specifically: The small number of donors limited the genetic and exposure-history diversity represented. Estimated clonotype richness was generally larger for naive than for memory subsets. Sampling was restricted to blood, and TCR repertoires in tissues likely differ from the TCR repertoires found in blood. Even with the large sequencing depth, rarefaction of the sorted-subset datasets indicated that sequencing was incomplete. Pairwise subsampling led to the expectation that sequencing depth would affect the degree of clonotype sharing among donors. Compared with non-shared clonotypes, clonotypes shared by all four sorted-subset donors had higher generation probabilities. When several donors were compared, the shared fraction of clonotypes was 5% to 6.5% for naive CD4, 3.5% to 4% for naive CD8, 2.3% for memory CD4, and 0.35% to 0.5% for memory CD8.

Healthy HIV-negative adults with no recently reported acute infections or vaccinations were included as donors. Only Caucasian adults living in Nashville, Tennessee, USA were represented among the donors. Magnetic negative selection was used to enrich CD4+ T cells, after which naive cells were positively selected on CD45RA and the negative fraction became the memory subset. Blood was collected by leukapheresis, and PBMCs were isolated by Ficoll-Histopaque density gradient centrifugation and then cryopreserved in liquid nitrogen vapor phase. Purity and quantity of every magnetically sorted T cell population were checked by analytical flow cytometry. Genomic DNA was isolated from each sorted fraction and quantified by UV absorbance on a Nanodrop 2000c. The germline V end is reduced by 5 bases and the J end by 3 bases; junction bases left unmatched: 10. The CDR3 runs 16 amino acids, cysteine and phenylalanine included. Kept here is only the CDR3 DNA, which spans 48 bases and is read in frame from base 1. In the germline V gene (reference sequence), CDR1 corresponds to SEHNR and CDR2 to FQNEAQ.

Using the deep immunoSEQ assay, TCR CDR3 regions were amplified from genomic DNA by multiplex PCR. Genomic DNA extracted from each cell subset was distributed evenly over all wells of several immunoSEQ 96-well plates, and each plate served as one replicate. For sorted subsets, each replicate PCR was loaded with around 220 ng genomic DNA, equivalent to about 30,000 T cell genomes. The purified libraries were quantified using a Qubit 3.0 fluorometer, sized with a Bioanalyzer 2100, and then quantified again using the KAPA Library Quantification kit. Every immunoSEQ 96-well plate was sequenced on a dedicated single-read 150-cycle Illumina NextSeq 550 flow cell. Turning to the authors' computational methods: Because the immunoSEQ output held only junctional sequences and lacked quality scores, the filtering could not match the filtering applied to full-length reads. Sequences were annotated with PyIR, a Python wrapper for IgBLAST v1.9, and V/J genes and CDR3 were assigned using IMGT germline references. Reads with weak V/J assignments (E-value above 1e-6), missing CDR3, stop codons, out-of-frame junctions, or ambiguous translated residues were removed. A V3J clonotype was defined by an identical inferred V gene, J gene, and CDR3 amino acid sequence. The percentage overlap between two repertoires was calculated by dividing the number of shared unique clonotypes by the size of the smaller repertoire. Richness of each repertoire was evaluated using RTK rarefaction, the Chao1 estimator, and Recon v2.1 estimates of unobserved clonotypes. For all TCRbeta clonotypes obtained by the gDNA method from four donors, generation probabilities were computed with OLGA. TCRdb holds this immuneACCESS table with in-frame rearrangements only. Some clones are missing; in checked studies, unresolved V genes explain under half, and the rest has no known cause. V, J and clone size derive from that table, while D and trimming were established from the DNA sequence. This sample is represented by 2 million to 2.5 million clones; over 85% of them were singletons. The ten most abundant clones make up under 0.45% of the sample.

The chain is made from TRBV7-9 and TRBJ1-1; a stretch of 9 junction bases matches TRBD1. This TCR was sampled from a man younger than 30 in good health. Some clones in this sample may be carry-over from other donors' samples. Sequenced material: naive CD4+ T cells from PBMCs. The cell subset or site label here, explained by the study, means: CD45RA+ positively selected. The bases are TGTGCCAGCAGCCTGGCCGGGACAGGGTTTTACACTGAAGCTTTCTTT. It codes for CASSLAGTGFYTEAFF.